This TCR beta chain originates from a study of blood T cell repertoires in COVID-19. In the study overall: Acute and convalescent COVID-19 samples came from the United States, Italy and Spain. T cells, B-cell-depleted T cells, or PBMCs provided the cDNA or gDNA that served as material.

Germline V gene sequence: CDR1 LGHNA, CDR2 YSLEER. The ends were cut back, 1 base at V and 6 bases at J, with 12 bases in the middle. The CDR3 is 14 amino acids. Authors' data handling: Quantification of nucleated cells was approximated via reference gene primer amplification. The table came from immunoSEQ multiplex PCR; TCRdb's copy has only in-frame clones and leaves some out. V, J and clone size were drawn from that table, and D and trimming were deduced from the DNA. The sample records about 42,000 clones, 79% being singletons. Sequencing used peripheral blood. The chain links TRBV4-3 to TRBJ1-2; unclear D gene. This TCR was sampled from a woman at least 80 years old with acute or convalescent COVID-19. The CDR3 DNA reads TGCGCCAGCAGCCAAGTCCTGAGGGAGGATGGCTACACCTTC. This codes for CASSQVLREDGYTF.